What follows describes a single T cell receptor (beta chain). Data came from immunoSEQ multiplex PCR; TCRdb stores just in-frame clones and leaves some out. The table has approximately 13,000 clones, approximately 83% seen once. This sample stems from a study of technical replicates of blood from a handful of donors. Sequencing used PBMCs. This clonotype was obtained from a human donor in good health.

CDR3 sequence reads: CASSLGLAGGPSYEQYF. The CDR3 nucleotides are TGCGCCAGCAGCTTGGGGCTAGCGGGAGGGCCCTCCTACGAGCAGTACTTC. V is TRBV5-1 and J is TRBJ2-7; 12 bases align to TRBD2. The V gene's germline CDR1 is SGHRS and CDR2 YFSETQ. The CDR3 has 17 amino acids. With 0 bases clipped from V and 0 bases from J, the junction kept 4 bases outside the gene matches.